A single sample gave rise to the 17 T cell receptor beta chains below, sequenced in a study of T cells in Graves' hyperthyroidism and ophthalmopathy. RNA transcripts yielded amplified TCR beta CDR3 regions. First-round RT-PCR with HTBI primers amplified the TCR CDR3 region. From the multiplex PCR reads, TCRdb called clonotypes with MiXCR, one entry per CDR3 protein. The sample shows a few hundred thousand distinct CDR3 sequences, approximately 14% of them seen only once. Sequenced input: blood. These receptors came from a woman aged 30 to 39 with Graves' hyperthyroidism.

The chain has TRBV14 and TRBJ1-1, with D perhaps matching TRBD1 (5 bases). The CDR3 is 16 amino acids. In germline, CDR1 is SGHDN, CDR2 FVKESK. Trimming took 4 bases from V and 1 from J, leaving 16 bases between them. CDR3 DNA: TGTGCCAGCAGCCCCCCACTAACCGGGACGAACACTGAAGCTTTCTTT. Translated: CASSPPLTGTNTEAFF.

This clonotype has at least ten counts. One end of the junction varies from germline; a read error may be responsible. The chain joins TRBV7-2 to TRBJ2-2; 8 bases map to TRBD2. CDR3 size: 15 residues. From germline, CDR1 is SGHTA and CDR2 FQGNSA. CDR3 sequence: CASRLAGTQTGELFF. Written as DNA, the CDR3 is TGTGCCAGCAGATTAGCGGGGACACAAACCGGGGAGCTGTTTTTT.

This clonotype was recorded a few times. CDR3 loop: CASSLFAGGPSGTDTQYF. DNA of the CDR3: TGCGCCAGCAGCTTGTTTGCGGGAGGGCCTTCGGGAACAGATACGCAGTATTTT. The genes are TRBV5-1 and TRBJ2-3, with 9 bases matching TRBD2. This CDR3 spans 18 amino acids. In germline, CDR1 is SGHRS, CDR2 YFSETQ. Trimming at V came to 1 base and at J to 3 bases, leaving 12 bases not matched to a gene.

This clonotype was recorded at least ten times. The V call is TRBV20-1, the J call TRBJ2-4, with D possibly matching TRBD2 (5 bases). The CDR3 is 13 residues long. Germline loops: CDR1 DFQATT, CDR2 SNEGSKA (reference sequence). With 4 bases removed from V and 0 bases from J, the gap between germline ends came to 7 bases. The CDR3 here is CSATGSAKNIQYF. CDR3 coding DNA: TGCAGTGCTACGGGATCAGCCAAAAACATTCAGTACTTC.

J is TRBJ1-1 and V is TRBV20-1, with D tentatively TRBD1 (5 bases). The CDR3 runs 16 residues. CDR1 and CDR2 from the germline V gene are DFQATT and SNEGSKA (reference sequence). The V end lost 5 bases, the J end lost 0 bases, and 19 bases lay between the germline ends. DNA of the CDR3: TGCAGTGCTGGACGGGACGCACACTTAATGAACACTGAAGCTTTCTTT. Its protein product is CSAGRDAHLMNTEAFF.

As for this clonotype: This clone may be a read error of a much larger clone one base away. This CDR3 fails to terminate in the conserved phenylalanine or tryptophan, so it likely reflects a read error. J is TRBJ2-1 and V is TRBV7-3; TRBD2 might be the D (7 bases). With 2 bases removed from V and 8 bases from J, the gap between germline ends came to 22 bases. Germline V gives CDR1 SGHTA, CDR2 FQGTGA. The CDR3 sequence is 17 residues long. The CDR3 sequence is CASSLGGGAGVSDEQFS. The CDR3 DNA sequence: TGTGCCAGCAGCTTAGGAGGGGGGGCGGGGGTGTCTGATGAGCAGTTCTCC.

At least ten counts were recorded for this clonotype. The chain couples TRBV28 to TRBJ2-1; 10 bases fit TRBD1. The junction had 7 bases not matched to a gene; V was cut back by 6 bases and J by 8 bases. The length of the CDR3 is 14 residues. Germline-derived CDR1 and CDR2 are MDHEN and SYDVKM. The CDR3 sequence: CASRFRQGAHEQFF. As DNA, the CDR3 is TGTGCCAGCAGGTTCCGACAGGGGGCCCATGAGCAGTTCTTC.

This clonotype was seen only a few times. This may arise from a read error, as a much more abundant clone is one base away. The chain links TRBV27 to TRBJ2-7; D unresolved. V was shortened by 6 bases and J by 3 bases, with 6 bases between the two germline ends. Germline assignment: CDR1 MNHEY and CDR2 SMNVEV (reference sequence). The CDR3 totals 11 residues. CDR3 loop: CASRSHYEQYF. As DNA, the CDR3 is TGTGCCAGCAGGTCCCACTACGAGCAGTACTTC.

J is TRBJ2-2 and V is TRBV15; 7 bases map to TRBD1. Per germline, CDR1 LNHNV and CDR2 YYDKDF (reference sequence). The length of the CDR3 is 17 residues. V shed 0 bases, J shed 2 bases, and the junction held 6 bases outside the gene matches. Here the CDR3 reads CATSRDGDSANTGELFF. CDR3 DNA: TGTGCCACCAGCAGAGATGGGGACAGCGCCAACACCGGGGAGCTGTTTTTT.

There are many counts of this clonotype. This chain connects TRBV5-1 to TRBJ1-1; D is undetermined. This CDR3 region has 15 residues. Per the germline V gene, CDR1 is SGHRS and CDR2 is YFSETQ. Trimming pared 4 bases from V and 3 bases from J, leaving 16 bases between. The DNA for the CDR3 is TGCGCCAGCAGCCCCCGAACTAATGGGGACACTGAAGCTTTCTTT. Its protein product is CASSPRTNGDTEAFF.

This clonotype appeared a few times. The chain employs TRBV14 and TRBJ2-5; D tentatively reads TRBD1 or TRBD2 (5 bases each). CDR1 and CDR2 (germline): SGHDN, FVKESK. V was clipped by 4 bases and J by 5 bases, with 17 bases between them. There are 15 residues in the CDR3. CDR3 coding DNA: TGTGCCAGCAGCCCCGGGACGCCGTTCACCGAGACCCAGTACTTC. Amino acid sequence: CASSPGTPFTETQYF.

This clonotype was recorded many times. In DNA, the CDR3 is TGTGCCAGCAGTTGGAGTCAGATGAACACTGAAGCTTTCTTT. Protein sequence: CASSWSQMNTEAFF. The rearrangement links TRBV6-1 to TRBJ1-1; no clear D. Germline V gene data show CDR1 as MNHNS and CDR2 as SASEGT. Between the trimmed V and J ends, which lost 5 bases and 0 bases, there was a span of 10 bases. The CDR3 loop spans 14 amino acids.

This clonotype was observed at least ten times. The chain combines TRBV12-3 or TRBV12-4 with TRBJ2-1; 11 bases fit TRBD2. V shed 10 bases, J shed 4 bases, and the junction held 9 bases outside the gene matches. The CDR3 totals 15 residues. The CDR3 spells CAITMTSGIYNEQFF. The CDR3 coding sequence is TGTGCCATCACCATGACTAGCGGGATTTACAATGAGCAGTTCTTC.

This sequence joins TRBV6-1 and TRBJ2-7, with 12 bases lining up with TRBD1. The CDR3 loop spans 15 amino acids. Germline V lookup: CDR1 MNHNS, CDR2 SASEGT. Trimming at V came to 5 bases and at J to 6 bases, leaving 8 bases not matched to a gene. The CDR3 DNA sequence: TGTGCCAGCAGTTATACCGGGACAGGGGGCTTCGAGCAGTACTTC. It is translated as CASSYTGTGGFEQYF.

This clonotype was seen only a few times. CDR3 sequence: CAWSAPPSEQYF. In DNA, the CDR3 is TGTGCCTGGAGCGCCCCCCCCAGCGAGCAGTACTTC. J is TRBJ2-7 and V is TRBV30; no clear D gene. V shed 3 bases and J shed 6 bases, with 12 bases lying between them. The germline CDR1 and CDR2 sequences are GTSNPN and SVGIG (reference sequence). The CDR3 has 12 amino acids.

This clonotype was picked up many times. The rearrangement uses TRBV20-1 and TRBJ1-5, with D maybe TRBD1 (6 bases). This CDR3 contains 13 residues. Germline loops: CDR1 DFQATT, CDR2 SNEGSKA (reference sequence). The V end was cut by 5 bases, the J end by 7 bases, with 15 bases between. CDR3 region: CSAQQGGEQPQHF. CDR3 coding DNA: TGCAGTGCTCAACAGGGTGGCGAACAGCCCCAGCATTTT.

The table lists this clonotype with many counts. J is TRBJ2-7 and V is TRBV28; TRBD2 might be the D (5 bases). Germline CDR1 reads MDHEN; CDR2 reads SYDVKM. Trimming cost V 4 bases and J 4 bases, with 17 bases left between them. The CDR3 consists of 15 residues. CDR3 loop: CASSYPEAERYEQYF. In nucleotides, the CDR3 is TGTGCCAGCAGTTACCCTGAAGCGGAGAGGTACGAGCAGTACTTC.